Each of the 24 T cell receptor beta chains below was sequenced from the same sample in a study of blood T cell repertoires in COVID-19 (dated by TCRdb to between 2020 and 2021). The protocol used for the library was the immunoSEQ multiplex PCR assay. TCRdb limited this immuneACCESS table to in-frame rearrangements with V and J called. A share of clones is missing; checked studies link under half to unresolved V genes, and the rest is unexplained. The sample data list some 220,000 clones, and roughly four fifths of these were observed just once. Jointly, the top ten make up under 4.5% of the sample. The material sequenced was peripheral blood. These receptors were taken from a man over 45 with acute or convalescent COVID-19.

The chain employs TRBV2 and TRBJ2-6; 12 positions match TRBD1. Germline assignment: CDR1 SNHLY and CDR2 FYNNEI. This CDR3 is built from 19 residues. Trimming took 2 bases from V and 1 from J; bases not matched to a gene: 6. The CDR3 protein is CASSEHPGQGASGANVLTF. Written as DNA, the CDR3 is TGTGCCAGCAGTGAACACCCGGGACAGGGGGCGTCTGGGGCCAACGTCCTGACTTTC.

The chain employs TRBV27 and TRBJ1-6; D gene uncertain. The length of the CDR3 is 12 residues. V shed 3 bases and J shed 7 bases, with 4 bases lying between them. Germline V gene sequence: CDR1 MNHEY, CDR2 SMNVEV (reference sequence). CDR3 coding DNA: TGTGCCAGCAGTTTTCAAAATTCACCCCTCCACTTT. It specifies CASSFQNSPLHF.

The J gene is TRBJ2-7, the V gene TRBV7-9; possibly TRBD2 for D (7 bases). Per the germline V gene, CDR1 is SEHNR and CDR2 is FQNEAQ (reference sequence). The V end lost 8 bases, the J end lost 2 bases, and 19 bases lay between the germline ends. The CDR3 is made up of 15 amino acids. The CDR3 bases are TGTGCCAGCGGGGGCGTCCAGGGAGGGACCTACGAGCAGTACTTC. Its protein product is CASGGVQGGTYEQYF.

Concerning this clone: Other DNA sequences in this sample translate to the same CDR3. J is TRBJ2-7 and V is TRBV20-1; 7 bases fit TRBD2. With V trimmed by 4 bases and J by 5 bases, 2 bases remained unmatched. There are 11 residues in the CDR3. Germline V gene data show CDR1 as DFQATT and CDR2 as SNEGSKA (reference sequence). CDR3 in amino acids: CSATSGHEQYF. In nucleotides, the CDR3 is TGCAGTGCTACTAGCGGACACGAGCAGTACTTC.

The V and J genes are TRBV9 and TRBJ2-2; 9 positions match TRBD2. Germline V gives CDR1 SGDLS, CDR2 YYNGEE. Losses at the gene ends were 4 bases for V and 4 bases for J; bases not matched to a gene: 17. The CDR3 is 19 amino acids. CDR3 loop: CASSPRGRGGRGSTGELFF. In DNA, the CDR3 is TGTGCCAGCAGCCCCCGCGGGCGGGGGGGCCGGGGGAGCACCGGGGAGCTGTTTTTT.

This clone was seen a handful of times. V gene TRBV28 combines with J gene TRBJ1-5, with D possibly TRBD1 on 6 matching bases. V lost 6 bases to trimming and J lost 6 bases, with 15 bases between them. CDR3 size: 14 residues. Germline-derived CDR1 and CDR2 are MDHEN and SYDVKM. Here the CDR3 reads CASRKQGRGQPQHF. Here the CDR3 DNA reads TGTGCCAGCAGGAAACAGGGTAGGGGTCAGCCCCAGCATTTT.

The chain couples TRBV5-1 to TRBJ2-3, with 10 positions matching TRBD2. Germline CDR1 is SGHRS and CDR2 is YFSETQ. The CDR3 runs 16 residues. With 2 bases clipped from V and 3 bases from J, the junction kept 6 bases outside the gene matches. The CDR3 region is CASSFSSGSLTDTQYF. DNA of the CDR3: TGCGCCAGCAGCTTCTCTAGCGGGAGTTTGACAGATACGCAGTATTTT.

As concerns this clone: Other DNA sequences in this specimen translate into the identical CDR3. This rearrangement joins TRBV14 to TRBJ2-1; 12 nucleotides agree with TRBD2. Germline V lookup: CDR1 SGHDN, CDR2 FVKESK. J was trimmed by 4 bases and V by 4 bases; bases with no gene match: 2. The CDR3 has 15 residues. The CDR3 reads CASSPTSGRYNEQFF. As DNA, the CDR3 is TGTGCCAGCAGCCCGACTAGCGGGAGATACAATGAGCAGTTCTTC.

The chain links TRBV2 to TRBJ1-6; 7 positions match TRBD1. Germline V gene data show CDR1 as SNHLY and CDR2 as FYNNEI. This CDR3 spans 13 amino acids. Trimming cost V 5 bases and J 7 bases; bases outside gene matches: 2. The CDR3 loop is CASSLDRNSPLHF. The CDR3 DNA follows: TGTGCCAGCAGTCTGGACAGGAATTCACCCCTCCACTTT.

The CDR3 nucleotides are TGTGCCAGCAGCGAAACAGGGTCGAGCACTGAAGCTTTCTTT. Amino acids: CASSETGSSTEAFF. The V call is TRBV7-3, the J call TRBJ1-1, with D possibly matching TRBD1 (6 bases). CDR1 is SGHTA, CDR2 FQGTGA, per germline. This CDR3 comprises 14 residues. Trimming removed 5 bases at V and 4 bases at J, with 14 bases between.

The chain joins TRBV14 to TRBJ1-2; D ambiguous. V was cut by 4 bases and J by 8 bases, with 14 bases left in between. Germline-derived CDR1 and CDR2 are SGHDN and FVKESK. This CDR3 is 13 amino acids long. The CDR3: CASSPRHEGGYTF. CDR3 DNA sequence: TGTGCCAGCAGCCCCAGGCATGAGGGCGGCTACACCTTC.

In its sample, this clone was seen a few times. The V call is TRBV27, the J call TRBJ1-6, with D hard to call. V was pared by 5 bases and J by 0 bases, with 5 bases between. This CDR3 region has 14 residues. The germline CDR1 and CDR2 sequences are MNHEY and SMNVEV (reference sequence). This CDR3 reads CASSISSYNSPLHF. CDR3 coding DNA: TGTGCCAGCAGTATTAGCTCCTATAATTCACCCCTCCACTTT.

The DNA for the CDR3 is TGTGCCAGCAGCTTGGGGACAGGGGCGTCTGAAAAACTGTTTTTT. Translation gives CASSLGTGASEKLFF. The chain links TRBV7-9 to TRBJ1-4; 10 nucleotides agree with TRBD1. Per the germline V gene, CDR1 is SEHNR and CDR2 is FQNEAQ (reference sequence). V trimming: 3 bases; J trimming: 7 bases; junction bases outside the gene matches: 5. The CDR3 is 15 residues long.

V gene TRBV6-5 combines with J gene TRBJ2-3; 14 bases fit TRBD2. V lost 4 bases to trimming and J lost 4 bases; unmatched junction nucleotides: 4. The germline gives CDR1 MNHEY, CDR2 SVGAGI. The CDR3 sequence is 16 residues long. The CDR3 DNA reads TGTGCCAGCAGTTGGGGACTAGCGGGAGTCCCAGATACGCAGTATTTT. Its protein product is CASSWGLAGVPDTQYF.

The chain combines TRBV2 with TRBJ1-6, with TRBD1 identical over 8 bases. Trimming removed 5 bases from V and 9 bases from J; junction bases left unmatched: 6. The CDR3 is 14 amino acids. Germline CDR1 SNHLY, CDR2 FYNNEI. The CDR3 protein is CASSLGQGGSPLHF. In nucleotides, the CDR3 is TGTGCCAGCAGTCTTGGACAGGGAGGTTCACCCCTCCACTTT. The whole variable domain, filled in from reference TRBV2 and TRBJ1-6, reads EPEVTQTPSHQVTQMGQEVILRCVPISNHLYFYWYRQILGQKVEFLVSFYNNEISEKSEIFDDQFSVERPDGSNFTLKIRSTKLEDSAMYFCASSLGQGGSPLHFGNGTRLTVT.

The V and J genes are TRBV2 and TRBJ2-1; 11 bases are a match to TRBD2. Looked up from germline, CDR1 is SNHLY and CDR2 is FYNNEI. The CDR3 is made up of 15 amino acids. Trimming cost V 7 bases and J 6 bases; bases outside gene matches: 8. In DNA, the CDR3 is TGTGCCAGCACCTGGTCTAGCGGGGGGTTCAATGAGCAGTTCTTC. Encoded protein: CASTWSSGGFNEQFF.

CDR3 sequence: CASTLGQGAYNEQFF. For the CDR3, the DNA is TGTGCCAGCACCTTAGGTCAGGGGGCCTACAATGAGCAGTTCTTC. The chain uses TRBV21-1 and TRBJ2-1; TRBD1, as called in the table, went unchecked against the DNA. TRBV21-1 is a known pseudogene. This CDR3 has 15 amino acids.

This chain joins TRBV7-9 and TRBJ1-2; 9 bases match TRBD1. The CDR3 runs 15 residues. Germline CDR1 and CDR2: SEHNR and FQNEAQ (reference sequence). V was clipped by 3 bases and J by 8 bases; unmatched bases: 10. For the CDR3, the DNA is TGTGCCAGCAGCTTCCATAAGGGACAGGGAGTAGGCTACACCTTC. Its translation: CASSFHKGQGVGYTF.

This clone was seen only once. The chain uses TRBV7-9 and TRBJ1-2, with D perhaps TRBD1 (6 bases). The CDR3 contains 14 residues. V was cut by 3 bases and J by 8 bases, with 16 bases left in between. Germline V gives CDR1 SEHNR, CDR2 FQNEAQ (reference sequence). As DNA, the CDR3 is TGTGCCAGCAGCTTGAACTCAGGGGTCCGCGGCTACACCTTC. Translation: CASSLNSGVRGYTF.

The J gene is TRBJ1-2, the V gene TRBV25-1; 7 nucleotides agree with TRBD1. V shed 2 bases and J 0 bases; nucleotides not matched to a gene: 6. Looked up from germline, CDR1 is MGHDK and CDR2 is SYGVNS. The CDR3 is 16 amino acids. The CDR3 bases are TGTGCCAGCAGTGAAAGCCGCAGGGGGTCTAACTATGGCTACACCTTC. Residues: CASSESRRGSNYGYTF.

The DNA of the CDR3 is TGTGCCAGCTCACAATCCGGGAGAAACGAGCAGTACTTC. As protein: CASSQSGRNEQYF. The genes are TRBV18 and TRBJ2-7; TRBD2 might be the D (6 bases). V lost 4 bases, J lost 5 bases, and 12 bases lay in between. The V gene's germline CDR1 is KGHSH and CDR2 LQKENI. This CDR3 spans 13 amino acids.

This clone has just a few counts. The chain employs TRBV28 and TRBJ2-7; 11 nucleotides match TRBD1. CDR1 and CDR2 (germline): MDHEN, SYDVKM. V was pared by 5 bases and J by 3 bases, with 3 bases of the junction left unmatched. The CDR3 loop spans 14 amino acids. This chain's CDR3 is CASSPGTGGYEQYF. The CDR3, as DNA: TGTGCCAGCAGTCCCGGGACAGGGGGCTACGAGCAGTACTTC.

The rearrangement joins TRBV2 to TRBJ1-2; 8 bases fit TRBD1. Germline V gene data show CDR1 as SNHLY and CDR2 as FYNNEI. Unmatched junction bases numbered 8, after V lost 6 bases and J lost 8 bases. CDR3 length: 13 residues. This CDR3 reads CASRLPAGGGYTF. CDR3 in DNA: TGTGCCAGCAGACTCCCGGCAGGGGGCGGCTACACCTTC.

The rearrangement links TRBV7-8 to TRBJ1-2; maybe TRBD1 (6 bases). The germline V gene has CDR1 SGHVS and CDR2 FQNEAQ. CDR3 length: 15 residues. V lost 5 bases to trimming and J lost 2 bases, with 15 bases between them. CDR3 DNA sequence: TGTGCCAGCAGCCGAGGACAGCCATTGAACTATGGCTACACCTTC. As protein: CASSRGQPLNYGYTF.